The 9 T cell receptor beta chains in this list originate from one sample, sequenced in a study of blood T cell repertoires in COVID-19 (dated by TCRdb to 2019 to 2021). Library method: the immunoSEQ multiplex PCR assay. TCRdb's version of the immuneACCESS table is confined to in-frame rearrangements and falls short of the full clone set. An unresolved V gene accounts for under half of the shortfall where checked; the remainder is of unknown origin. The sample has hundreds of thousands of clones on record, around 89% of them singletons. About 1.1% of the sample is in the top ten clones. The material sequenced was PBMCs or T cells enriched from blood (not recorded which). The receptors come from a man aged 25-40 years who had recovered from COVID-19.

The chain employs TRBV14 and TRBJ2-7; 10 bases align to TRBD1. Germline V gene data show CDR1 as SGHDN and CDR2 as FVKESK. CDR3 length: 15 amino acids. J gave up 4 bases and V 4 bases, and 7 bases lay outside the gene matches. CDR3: CASSPRTGGFYEQYF. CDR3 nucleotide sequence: TGTGCCAGCAGCCCGCGGACAGGGGGGTTTTACGAGCAGTACTTC.

The CDR3 DNA is TGTGCCAGCAGCACCCGTGACGGGGATTCACCCCTCCACTTT. It yields the protein CASSTRDGDSPLHF. This chain joins TRBV7-2 and TRBJ1-6; D not resolved. Trimming cost V 5 bases and J 8 bases, with 13 bases left between them. The V gene's germline CDR1 is SGHTA and CDR2 FQGNSA. This CDR3 is built from 14 residues.

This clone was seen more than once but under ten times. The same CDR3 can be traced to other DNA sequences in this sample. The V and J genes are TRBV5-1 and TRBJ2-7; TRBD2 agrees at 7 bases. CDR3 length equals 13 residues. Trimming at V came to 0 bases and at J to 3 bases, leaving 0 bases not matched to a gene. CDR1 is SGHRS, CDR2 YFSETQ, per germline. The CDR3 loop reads CASSLASGYEQYF. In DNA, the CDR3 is TGCGCCAGCAGCTTGGCTAGCGGCTACGAGCAGTACTTC.

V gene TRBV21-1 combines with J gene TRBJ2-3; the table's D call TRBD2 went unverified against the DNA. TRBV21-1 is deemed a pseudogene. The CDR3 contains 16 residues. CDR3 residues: CASSKVASGRTDTQYF. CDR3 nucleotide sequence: TGTGCCAGCAGCAAAGTAGCGAGCGGGAGGACAGATACGCAGTATTTT.

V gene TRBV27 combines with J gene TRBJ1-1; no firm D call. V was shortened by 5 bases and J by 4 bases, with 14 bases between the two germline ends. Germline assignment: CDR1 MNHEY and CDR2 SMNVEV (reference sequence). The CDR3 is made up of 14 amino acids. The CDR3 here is CASSGQISSTEAFF. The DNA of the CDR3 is TGTGCCAGCAGTGGTCAAATCTCGAGCACTGAAGCTTTCTTT.

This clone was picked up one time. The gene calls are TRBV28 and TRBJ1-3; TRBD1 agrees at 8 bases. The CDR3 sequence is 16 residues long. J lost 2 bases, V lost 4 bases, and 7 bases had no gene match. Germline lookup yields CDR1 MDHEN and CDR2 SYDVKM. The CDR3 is CASSSAARGPGNTIYF. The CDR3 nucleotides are TGTGCCAGCAGTTCAGCTGCCAGGGGGCCTGGAAACACCATATATTTT.

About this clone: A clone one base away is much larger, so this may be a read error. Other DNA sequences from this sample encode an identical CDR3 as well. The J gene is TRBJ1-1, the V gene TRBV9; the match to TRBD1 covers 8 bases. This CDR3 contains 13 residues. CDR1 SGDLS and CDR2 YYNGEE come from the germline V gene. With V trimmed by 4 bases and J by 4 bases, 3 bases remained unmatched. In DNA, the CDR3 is TGTGCCAGCAGCCTACAGGGGGGCACTGAAGCTTTCTTT. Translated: CASSLQGGTEAFF.

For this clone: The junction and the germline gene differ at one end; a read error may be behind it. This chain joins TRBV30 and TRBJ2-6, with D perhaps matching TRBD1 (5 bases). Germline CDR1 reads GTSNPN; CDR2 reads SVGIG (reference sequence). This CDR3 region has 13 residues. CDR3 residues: CAWSRSGANVLTF. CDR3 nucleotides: TGTGCCTGGAGTAGGTCTGGGGCTAACGTCCTGACTTTC.

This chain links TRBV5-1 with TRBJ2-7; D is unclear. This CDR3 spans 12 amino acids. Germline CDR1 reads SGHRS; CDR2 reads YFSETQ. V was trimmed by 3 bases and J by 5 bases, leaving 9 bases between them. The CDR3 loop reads CASSSLTDEQYF. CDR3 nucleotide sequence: TGCGCCAGCAGCTCATTGACTGACGAGCAGTACTTC.